This T cell receptor (beta chain) is from a study of T cell responses to AZD1222 COVID-19 vaccine. Assay: immunoSEQ multiplex PCR; the TCRdb copy retains only in-frame clones and omits some. Of 90,000 to 150,000 clones in the sample, over 75% were seen once. Whole-study findings and limits: Just a handful of people given AZD1222 tested seropositive at baseline.

Per the germline V gene, CDR1 is MDHEN and CDR2 is SYDVKM. The CDR3 covers 16 residues. Trimming stripped 7 bases from V and 0 bases from J, with 16 bases between. Remarks on this clone: Antigen: not known.

This clonotype was sampled from an adult who received the MenACWY meningococcal vaccine as a control. Sequencing was performed on peripheral blood, taken 28 days after the second dose of the MenACWY control vaccine. The V call is TRBV28, the J call TRBJ2-1; perhaps TRBD1 as D (6 bases). CDR3 loop: CASTTLQDSSYNEQFF. CDR3 nucleotides: TGTGCCAGCACTACCCTCCAGGACAGCTCCTACAATGAGCAGTTCTTC.